This T cell receptor (beta chain) was found in a study of radiation and T cells in renal cell carcinoma. Study observations and caveats: Top tumor clonotypes rose in blood 2 weeks post-radiation, then contracted.

This sample's time point: blood 2 weeks post-SBRT. Treatment of the sample: 15 Gy SBRT to primary tumor, nephrectomy 4 weeks later. Blood was sampled at baseline, 2 weeks and 4 weeks after SBRT. In regard to this clone: What it binds is unknown. A read error may account for a junction end that differs from germline. This CDR3 is also generated by other DNA sequences in the sample.

Sequencing used immunoSEQ multiplex PCR; TCRdb keeps in-frame clones, though not all of them. The top ten clones hold roughly 6% of a sample with about 120,000 clones, about four fifths of them seen once. The CDR3 is made up of 15 amino acids. CDR1 is SGHRS and CDR2 is YFSETQ in the germline V gene. The chain carries TRBV5-1 and TRBJ1-4, with a possible D match to TRBD1 (6 bases). Sequenced material: blood, taken from a patient whose treatment included radiotherapy and nephrectomy. This receptor was taken from a man aged 50-60 years with renal cell carcinoma. CDR3 in amino acids: CASSLGGQSNEKLFF. DNA of the CDR3: TGCGCCAGTAGCTTGGGGGGCCAGTCTAATGAAAAACTGTTTTTT.